The 31 T cell receptor beta chains below were found in one sample sequenced in a study of T cell repertoires in cytomegalovirus infection. Each CDR3 protein gets one entry after TCRdb re-called the reads with MiXCR. The sample comprises more than 150,000 distinct CDR3 sequences, approximately 19% of which are singletons, and less than 3% rests with the top ten. Specimen: PBMCs. These receptors were taken from a human donor in good health (CMV status not recorded). Some clones in this sample may be carry-over from other donors' samples.

This chain joins TRBV6-5 and TRBJ2-7; D might be TRBD2 (5 bases). CDR3 size: 11 residues. The germline gives CDR1 MNHEY, CDR2 SVGAGI. V gave up 8 bases and J gave up 6 bases, with 11 bases separating them. CDR3 coding DNA: TGTGCCAGCCTGTTGGGGAGCGAGCAGTACTTC. Amino acids: CASLLGSEQYF.

This clonotype was seen at least ten times. V usage is TRBV7-8 and J usage is TRBJ1-3; D may be TRBD1 (6 bases). CDR1 and CDR2 from the germline V gene are SGHVS and FQNEAQ. V was cut by 5 bases and J by 4 bases, with 18 bases left in between. The CDR3 is made up of 16 amino acids. As DNA, the CDR3 is TGTGCCAGCAGCCAGACCTCAGGGGCCCCGGGAAACACCATATATTTT. This sequence encodes CASSQTSGAPGNTIYF.

The chain couples TRBV4-3 to TRBJ2-7; no reliable D call. Trimming took 2 bases from V and 6 from J, leaving 11 bases between them. Germline V lookup: CDR1 LGHNA, CDR2 YSLEER. This CDR3 spans 13 amino acids. The DNA of the CDR3 is TGCGCCAGCAGCCAAAAAGGGTCGGGCGAGCAGTACTTC. Residues: CASSQKGSGEQYF.

The CDR3 loop reads CASSLSGLGTGELFF. CDR3 DNA sequence: TGTGCCAGCAGCTTGTCGGGGCTTGGCACCGGGGAGCTGTTTTTT. The genes are TRBV5-4 and TRBJ2-2; D is tentatively TRBD1 or TRBD2 (5 bases each). Between the trimmed V and J ends, which lost 1 base and 4 bases, there was a span of 11 bases. Germline loops: CDR1 SGHNT, CDR2 YYREEE (reference sequence). This CDR3 contains 15 residues.

This chain connects TRBV27 to TRBJ1-1; 8 bases fit TRBD1. V lost 6 bases and J lost 7; bases outside the gene matches: 13. The CDR3 spans 15 residues. Looked up from germline, CDR1 is MNHEY and CDR2 is SMNVEV (reference sequence). The CDR3 protein is CASRNTRQGAIEAFF. The CDR3 DNA sequence: TGTGCCAGCAGAAACACACGGCAGGGGGCGATTGAAGCTTTCTTT.

This clonotype was detected only a few times. The CDR3 spells CASSLYISGNTGELFF. In DNA, the CDR3 is TGTGCCAGCAGTTTATATATTAGCGGGAACACCGGGGAGCTGTTTTTT. V and J are TRBV28 and TRBJ2-2, with D tentatively TRBD2 (6 bases). V lost 1 base and J lost 1, with 10 bases in between. Germline CDR1 and CDR2: MDHEN and SYDVKM. The CDR3 loop spans 16 amino acids.

This clonotype was observed a few times. The chain links TRBV20-1 to TRBJ1-4; D uncertain. Germline-derived CDR1 and CDR2 are DFQATT and SNEGSKA (reference sequence). The CDR3 totals 13 residues. Between the trimmed V and J ends, which lost 3 bases and 0 bases, there was a span of 5 bases. The CDR3 DNA reads TGCAGTGCTAGTAGAACAACTAATGAAAAACTGTTTTTT. This sequence encodes CSASRTTNEKLFF.

This clonotype was recorded at least ten times. The chain links TRBV7-2 to TRBJ1-5; TRBD1 matches 9 bases. The CDR3 runs to 17 residues. Germline trimming cut 5 bases from V and 4 bases from J; bases unmatched to any gene: 12. CDR1 and CDR2 (germline): SGHTA, FQGNSA. The CDR3 DNA reads as TGTGCCAGCAGCCCCGGCGGGGGACAGGGAAGAAATCAGCCCCAGCATTTT. Amino acid sequence: CASSPGGGQGRNQPQHF.

V gene TRBV2 combines with J gene TRBJ2-2, with D tentatively TRBD2 (5 bases). The CDR3 totals 14 residues. Trimming pared 5 bases from V and 4 bases from J, leaving 11 bases between. Germline CDR1 and CDR2: SNHLY and FYNNEI. The DNA for the CDR3 is TGTGCCAGCAGTAGCGGACGTAGCACCGGGGAGCTGTTTTTT. Amino acids: CASSSGRSTGELFF.

This clonotype was seen a handful of times. The chain couples TRBV10-3 to TRBJ2-7; D is unclear. The CDR3 sequence is 14 residues long. With 2 bases removed from V and 2 bases from J, the gap between germline ends came to 10 bases. The V gene's germline CDR1 is ENHRY and CDR2 SYGVKD. CDR3 sequence reads: CAISEERLTYEQYF. CDR3 nucleotide sequence: TGTGCCATCAGTGAGGAACGGTTGACCTACGAGCAGTACTTC.

The sample holds many counts of this clonotype. The V call is TRBV7-2, the J call TRBJ2-3, with 7 positions matching TRBD1. With V trimmed by 1 base and J by 5 bases, 6 bases remained unmatched. The CDR3 spans 15 residues. The germline CDR1 and CDR2 sequences are SGHTA and FQGNSA. For the CDR3, the DNA is TGTGCCAGCAGCTTAGGCACAGGGGTGGTAGATACGCAGTATTTT. Protein: CASSLGTGVVDTQYF.

The gene calls are TRBV20-1 and TRBJ1-1; TRBD1 matches at 7 bases. The V gene's germline CDR1 is DFQATT and CDR2 SNEGSKA (reference sequence). CDR3 length: 12 residues. The CDR3 sequence is CRPGTENTEAFF. As DNA, the CDR3 is TGCAGGCCCGGGACAGAGAACACTGAAGCTTTCTTT.

This clonotype was seen only a few times. The V call is TRBV13, the J call TRBJ2-1; 8 nucleotides agree with TRBD2. The CDR3 covers 15 residues. V shed 4 bases and J 7 bases; nucleotides not matched to a gene: 9. Germline-derived CDR1 and CDR2 are PRHDT and FYEKMQ (reference sequence). CDR3 amino acids: CASSSSGWGLNEQFF. The CDR3 coding sequence is TGTGCCAGCAGCTCTAGCGGGTGGGGTCTGAATGAGCAGTTCTTC.

This clonotype was seen ten or more times. This sequence joins TRBV7-6 and TRBJ2-7, with D perhaps matching TRBD1 or TRBD2 (7 bases each). Germline CDR1 reads SGHVS; CDR2 reads FNYEAQ. The V end lost 6 bases, the J end lost 0 bases, and 15 bases lay between the germline ends. The CDR3 runs 15 residues. CDR3 in DNA: TGTGCCAGCAGTCGATTCAGGGGGGGCTCCTACGAGCAGTACTTC. Translated: CASSRFRGGSYEQYF.

This clonotype was observed a few times. V gene TRBV28 combines with J gene TRBJ2-2; 7 nucleotides agree with TRBD1. Germline V gene lookup returns CDR1 MDHEN and CDR2 SYDVKM. This CDR3 is 16 amino acids long. The ends lost 2 bases at V and 5 bases at J; junction bases unmatched: 8. In DNA, the CDR3 is TGTGCCAGCAGTTTACAACTGAAACAGGGGACCGGGGAGCTGTTTTTT. Protein: CASSLQLKQGTGELFF.

This clonotype occurred a few times. This sequence joins TRBV5-1 and TRBJ2-7; no reliable D call. Germline V gene data show CDR1 as SGHRS and CDR2 as YFSETQ. V lost 3 bases and J lost 3, with 4 bases in between. This CDR3 is 11 amino acids long. Here the CDR3 DNA reads TGCGCCAGCAGCTCCGACTACGAGCAGTACTTC. Translating gives CASSSDYEQYF.

The genes are TRBV23-1 and TRBJ2-1; either TRBD1 or TRBD2 may supply D (5 bases each). TRBV23-1 is an ORF, with its function uncertain. This CDR3 region has 11 residues. Trimming cost V 3 bases and J 11 bases, with 8 bases left between them. CDR3 sequence (DNA): TGCGCCAGCAGTCACGGGACCAAGCAGTTCTTC. Its translation: CASSHGTKQFF.

In this sample, this clonotype turned up a few times. The V and J genes are TRBV7-6 and TRBJ2-3, with D perhaps TRBD2 (5 bases). The V and J ends lost 1 base and 10 bases respectively, with 9 bases between them. This CDR3 contains 12 residues. Per germline, CDR1 SGHVS and CDR2 FNYEAQ. CDR3 sequence (DNA): TGTGCCAGCAGCTTAGAGCTAGCAGCGCAGTATTTT. It yields the protein CASSLELAAQYF.

J is TRBJ2-1 and V is TRBV7-3; TRBD2 might be the D (5 bases). CDR1 SGHTA and CDR2 FQGTGA come from the germline V gene. The V end lost 2 bases, the J end lost 0 bases, and 14 bases lay between the germline ends. The CDR3 contains 17 residues. Here the CDR3 reads CASSLYPGTSSYNEQFF. The CDR3 nucleotides are TGTGCCAGCAGCTTATACCCGGGAACGAGCTCCTACAATGAGCAGTTCTTC. The whole variable domain, remainder taken from reference TRBV7-3 and TRBJ2-1, is GAGVSQTPSNKVTEKGKYVELRCDPISGHTALYWYRQSLGQGPEFLIYFQGTGAADDSGLPNDRFFAVRPEGSVSTLKIQRTERGDSAVYLCASSLYPGTSSYNEQFFGPGTRLTVL.

In DNA, the CDR3 is TGTGCCAGCAGTTTCAGGACCTACGAGCAGTACTTC. Translation: CASSFRTYEQYF. This sequence joins TRBV28 and TRBJ2-7; no clear D. CDR1 is MDHEN and CDR2 is SYDVKM in the germline V gene. CDR3 length equals 12 residues. Trimming stripped 3 bases from V and 2 bases from J, with 5 bases between.

This clonotype was detected a few times. V is TRBV2 and J is TRBJ1-1; maybe TRBD1 (6 bases). V gave up 0 bases and J gave up 4 bases, with 9 bases separating them. There are 14 residues in the CDR3. Germline assignment: CDR1 SNHLY and CDR2 FYNNEI. CDR3 in amino acids: CASSEAGGGTEAFF. DNA for the CDR3: TGTGCCAGCAGTGAAGCGGGGGGCGGCACTGAAGCTTTCTTT.

This clonotype showed up just a few times. The chain has TRBV5-4 and TRBJ2-7; TRBD2 is a possible D gene (5 bases). This CDR3 has 14 amino acids. The V end lost 5 bases, the J end lost 5 bases, and 17 bases lay between the germline ends. CDR1 and CDR2 (germline): SGHNT, YYREEE (reference sequence). CDR3 in amino acids: CASRNTMGANEQYF. DNA of the CDR3: TGTGCCAGCAGGAATACGATGGGAGCCAACGAGCAGTACTTC.

The CDR3: CASSFTSWGEGRYNEQFF. In nucleotides, the CDR3 is TGTGCCAGCAGTTTCACTAGCTGGGGGGAGGGCCGGTACAATGAGCAGTTCTTC. This chain connects TRBV11-2 to TRBJ2-1; TRBD2 matches at 7 bases. This CDR3 region has 18 residues. J was trimmed by 4 bases and V by 6 bases; bases with no gene match: 18. Germline CDR1 and CDR2: SGHAT and FQNNGV. Drawing the rest from reference TRBV11-2 and TRBJ2-1, the complete variable domain is EAGVAQSPRYKIIEKRQSVAFWCNPISGHATLYWYQQILGQGPKLLIQFQNNGVVDDSQLPKDRFSAERLKGVDSTLKIQPAKLEDSAVYLCASSFTSWGEGRYNEQFFGPGTRLTVL.

The V and J genes are TRBV19 and TRBJ2-1; D call uncertain. Germline values: CDR1 LNHDA, CDR2 SQIVND (reference sequence). Trimming cost V 3 bases and J 4 bases, with 13 bases left between them. This CDR3 contains 15 residues. The CDR3 sequence: CASSIGIPTYNEQFF. Here the CDR3 DNA reads TGTGCCAGTAGTATCGGCATTCCCACTTACAATGAGCAGTTCTTC.

In this sample, this clonotype turned up many times. The V call is TRBV12-3 or TRBV12-4, the J call TRBJ2-2, with 10 bases lining up with TRBD2. This CDR3 comprises 18 residues. The V gene end was trimmed by 5 bases and the J gene end by 1 base; junction bases not matched to a gene: 10. CDR3 nucleotide sequence: TGTGCCAGCAGTAGAGATTACCGGACTAGCGGGAACACCGGGGAGCTGTTTTTT. As protein: CASSRDYRTSGNTGELFF.

This chain uses TRBV12-3 or TRBV12-4 with TRBJ2-7; TRBD1 agrees at 10 bases. V gave up 7 bases and J gave up 0 bases; unmatched junction bases: 3. The CDR3 has 14 residues. The CDR3 DNA is TGTGCCAGCACGAGGACAGGGGGCTCCTACGAGCAGTACTTC. Its protein product is CASTRTGGSYEQYF.

This chain links TRBV14 with TRBJ1-1; D is unclear. The germline CDR1 and CDR2 sequences are SGHDN and FVKESK. V lost 4 bases, J lost 0 bases, and 9 bases lay in between. The CDR3 is 14 residues long. The CDR3 is CASSRERLNTEAFF. CDR3 in DNA: TGTGCCAGCAGCCGGGAGAGGTTGAACACTGAAGCTTTCTTT.

By its share, this clonotype is medium-sized (0.01 to 0.1%). V gene TRBV7-2 combines with J gene TRBJ2-3; 12 nucleotides line up with TRBD2. V was pared by 5 bases and J by 5 bases, with 11 bases of the junction left unmatched. The CDR3 is 17 residues long. The germline gives CDR1 SGHTA, CDR2 FQGNSA. This chain's CDR3 is CASSPLRQGLAGDTQYF. Written as DNA, the CDR3 is TGTGCCAGCAGCCCCCTCCGGCAGGGACTAGCGGGAGATACGCAGTATTTT.

The chain couples TRBV6-1 to TRBJ1-2; 7 positions agree with TRBD1. This CDR3 region has 14 residues. CDR1 is MNHNS and CDR2 is SASEGT in the germline V gene. The trim removed 9 bases at V and 3 bases at J, leaving 10 bases unmatched. Written as DNA, the CDR3 is TGTGCCAGTAGAGCGGGACAGAATTACTATGGCTACACCTTC. Its translation is CASRAGQNYYGYTF.

This clonotype came up many times. V usage is TRBV6-2 or TRBV6-3 and J usage is TRBJ2-1, with a possible D match to TRBD1 (5 bases). Germline CDR1 is MNHEY and CDR2 is SVGEGT. The CDR3 contains 13 residues. V lost 4 bases and J lost 4, with 8 bases in between. The CDR3 protein is CASSSGQYNEQFF. The CDR3 DNA reads TGTGCCAGCAGTTCCGGACAATACAATGAGCAGTTCTTC.

This clonotype came up many times. The chain links TRBV7-2 to TRBJ1-5, with D unclear. The germline V gene has CDR1 SGHTA and CDR2 FQGNSA. Trimming stripped 1 base from V and 4 bases from J, with 11 bases between. The CDR3 length is 15 residues. CDR3 in DNA: TGTGCCAGCAGCTTAGAGCCCGGGCTTAATCAGCCCCAGCATTTT. This encodes CASSLEPGLNQPQHF.